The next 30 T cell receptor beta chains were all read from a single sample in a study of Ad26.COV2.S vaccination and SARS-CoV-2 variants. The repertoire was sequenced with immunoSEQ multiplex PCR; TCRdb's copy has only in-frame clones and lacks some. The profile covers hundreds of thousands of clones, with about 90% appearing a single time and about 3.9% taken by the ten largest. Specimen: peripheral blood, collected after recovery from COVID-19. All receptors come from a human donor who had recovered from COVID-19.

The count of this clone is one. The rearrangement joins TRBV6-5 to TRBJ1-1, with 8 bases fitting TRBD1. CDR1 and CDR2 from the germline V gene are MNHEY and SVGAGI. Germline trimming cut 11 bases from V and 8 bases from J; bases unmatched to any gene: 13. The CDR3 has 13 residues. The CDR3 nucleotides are TGTGCCTGTCGACAGGGGCTTCTTAGGGAAGCTTTCTTT. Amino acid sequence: CACRQGLLREAFF.

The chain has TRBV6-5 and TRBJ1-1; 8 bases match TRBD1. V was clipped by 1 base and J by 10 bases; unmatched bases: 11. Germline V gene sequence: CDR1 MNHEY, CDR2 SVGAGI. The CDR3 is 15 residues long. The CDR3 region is CASSYWDRRKLRAFF. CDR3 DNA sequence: TGTGCCAGCAGTTACTGGGACAGGAGAAAGTTGAGAGCTTTCTTT.

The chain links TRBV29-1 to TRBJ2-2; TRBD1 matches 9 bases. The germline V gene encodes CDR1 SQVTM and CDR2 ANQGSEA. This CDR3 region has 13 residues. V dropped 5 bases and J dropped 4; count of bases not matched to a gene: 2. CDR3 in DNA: TGCAGCGTTTGGACAGGGGTCACCGGGGAGCTGTTTTTT. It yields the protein CSVWTGVTGELFF.

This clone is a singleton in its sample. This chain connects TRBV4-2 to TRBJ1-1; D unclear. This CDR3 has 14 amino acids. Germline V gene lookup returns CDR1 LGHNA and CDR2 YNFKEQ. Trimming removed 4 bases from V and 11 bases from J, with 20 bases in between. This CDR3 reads CASSPEVTGVGAFF. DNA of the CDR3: TGTGCCAGCAGCCCTGAGGTCACGGGAGTAGGTGCTTTCTTT.

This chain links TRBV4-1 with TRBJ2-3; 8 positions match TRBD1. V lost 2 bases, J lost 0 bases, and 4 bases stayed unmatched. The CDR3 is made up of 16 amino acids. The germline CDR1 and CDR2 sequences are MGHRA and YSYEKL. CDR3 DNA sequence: TGCGCCAGCAGCCAACGGACAGGGAAGAGCACAGATACGCAGTATTTT. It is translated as CASSQRTGKSTDTQYF.

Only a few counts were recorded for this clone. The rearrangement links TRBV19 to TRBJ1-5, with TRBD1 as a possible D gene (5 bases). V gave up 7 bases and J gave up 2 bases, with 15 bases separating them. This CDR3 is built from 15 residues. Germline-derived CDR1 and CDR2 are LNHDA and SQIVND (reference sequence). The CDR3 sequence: CASIDTGVRNQPQHF. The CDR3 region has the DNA TGTGCCAGTATCGACACGGGGGTCCGCAATCAGCCCCAGCATTTT.

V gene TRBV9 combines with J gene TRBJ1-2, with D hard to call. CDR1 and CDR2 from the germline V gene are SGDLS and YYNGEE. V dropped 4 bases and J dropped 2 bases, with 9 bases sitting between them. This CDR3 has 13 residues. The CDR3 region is CASSSGRNYGYTF. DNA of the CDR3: TGTGCCAGCAGCTCGGGTAGAAACTATGGCTACACCTTC.

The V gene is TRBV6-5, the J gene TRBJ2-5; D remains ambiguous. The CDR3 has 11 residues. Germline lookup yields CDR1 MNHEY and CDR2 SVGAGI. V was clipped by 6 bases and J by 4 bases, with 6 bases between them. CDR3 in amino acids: CASRTRETQYF. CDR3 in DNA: TGTGCCAGCAGGACGAGAGAGACCCAGTACTTC.

The CDR3 bases are TGTGCCATCAGCGACGGGACTAGCGGGGTGAATACGCAGTATTTT. It encodes CAISDGTSGVNTQYF. The chain joins TRBV10-3 to TRBJ2-3; 13 bases map to TRBD2. CDR3 length: 15 amino acids. J lost 7 bases, V lost 6 bases, and 7 bases had no gene match. Germline V CDR1 and CDR2: ENHRY, SYGVKD.

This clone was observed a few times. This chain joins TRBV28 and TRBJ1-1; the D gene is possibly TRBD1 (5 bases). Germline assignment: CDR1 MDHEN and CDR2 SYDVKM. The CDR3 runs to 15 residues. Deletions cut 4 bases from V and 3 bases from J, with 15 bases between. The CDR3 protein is CASSSLQGWDTEAFF. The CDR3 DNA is TGTGCCAGCAGTTCCCTCCAGGGTTGGGACACTGAAGCTTTCTTT.

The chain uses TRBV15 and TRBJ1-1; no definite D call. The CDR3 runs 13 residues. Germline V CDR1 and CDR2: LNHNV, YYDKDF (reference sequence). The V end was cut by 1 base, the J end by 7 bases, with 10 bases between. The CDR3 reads CATSRVRVSEAFF. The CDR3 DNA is TGTGCCACCAGCAGAGTTAGGGTGAGTGAAGCTTTCTTT.

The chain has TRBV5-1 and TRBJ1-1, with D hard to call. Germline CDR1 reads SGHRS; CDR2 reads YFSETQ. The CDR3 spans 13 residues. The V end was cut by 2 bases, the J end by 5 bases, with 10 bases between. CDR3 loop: CASSFVSETEAFF. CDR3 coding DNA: TGCGCCAGCAGCTTTGTCAGTGAAACTGAAGCTTTCTTT.

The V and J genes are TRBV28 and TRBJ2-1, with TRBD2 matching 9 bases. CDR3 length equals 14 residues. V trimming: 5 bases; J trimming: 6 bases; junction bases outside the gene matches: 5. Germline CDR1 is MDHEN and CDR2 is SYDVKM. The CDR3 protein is CASSTAGGFNEQFF. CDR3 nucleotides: TGTGCCAGCAGTACAGCGGGGGGCTTCAATGAGCAGTTCTTC.

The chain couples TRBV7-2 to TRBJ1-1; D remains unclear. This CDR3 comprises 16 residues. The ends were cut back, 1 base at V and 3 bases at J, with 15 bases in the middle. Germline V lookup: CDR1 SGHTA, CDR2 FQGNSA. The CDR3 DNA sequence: TGTGCCAGCAGCTTAGTATCCCCCCCGGGATACACTGAAGCTTTCTTT. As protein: CASSLVSPPGYTEAFF.

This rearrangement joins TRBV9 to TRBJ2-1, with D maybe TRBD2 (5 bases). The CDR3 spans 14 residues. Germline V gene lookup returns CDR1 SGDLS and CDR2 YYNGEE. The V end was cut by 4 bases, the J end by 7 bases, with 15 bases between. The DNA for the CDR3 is TGTGCCAGCAGCCCGGCCAATGGGGAGAATGAGCAGTTCTTC. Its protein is CASSPANGENEQFF.

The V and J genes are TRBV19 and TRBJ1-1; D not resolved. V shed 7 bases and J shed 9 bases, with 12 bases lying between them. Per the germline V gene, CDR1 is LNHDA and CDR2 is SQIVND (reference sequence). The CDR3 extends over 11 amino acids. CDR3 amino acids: CASIGSSKAFF. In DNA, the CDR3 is TGTGCCAGTATTGGAAGTTCAAAAGCTTTCTTT.

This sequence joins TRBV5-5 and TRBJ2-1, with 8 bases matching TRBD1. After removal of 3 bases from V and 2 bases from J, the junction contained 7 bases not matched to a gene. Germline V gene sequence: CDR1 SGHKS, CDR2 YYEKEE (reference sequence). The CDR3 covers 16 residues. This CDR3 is CASSWSTGATYNEQFF. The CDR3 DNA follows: TGTGCCAGCAGCTGGTCGACAGGGGCAACCTACAATGAGCAGTTCTTC.

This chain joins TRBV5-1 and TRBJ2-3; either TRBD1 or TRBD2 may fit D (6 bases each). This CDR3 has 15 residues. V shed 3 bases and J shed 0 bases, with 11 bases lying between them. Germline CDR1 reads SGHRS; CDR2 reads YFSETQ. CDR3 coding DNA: TGCGCCAGCAGCTGGAGGGGGGATAGCACAGATACGCAGTATTTT. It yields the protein CASSWRGDSTDTQYF.

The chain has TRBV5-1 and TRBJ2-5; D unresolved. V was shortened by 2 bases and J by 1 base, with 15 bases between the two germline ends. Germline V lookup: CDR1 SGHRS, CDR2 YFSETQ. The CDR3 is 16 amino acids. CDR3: CASSLGLIGGQETQYF. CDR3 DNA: TGCGCCAGCAGCTTAGGATTAATCGGCGGCCAAGAGACCCAGTACTTC.

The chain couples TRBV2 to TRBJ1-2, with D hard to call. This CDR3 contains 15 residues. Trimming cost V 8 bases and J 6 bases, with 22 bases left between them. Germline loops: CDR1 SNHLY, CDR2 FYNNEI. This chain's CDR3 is CASPNRRGPGHGYTF. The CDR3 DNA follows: TGTGCCAGCCCGAACCGTCGAGGGCCCGGGCATGGCTACACCTTC.

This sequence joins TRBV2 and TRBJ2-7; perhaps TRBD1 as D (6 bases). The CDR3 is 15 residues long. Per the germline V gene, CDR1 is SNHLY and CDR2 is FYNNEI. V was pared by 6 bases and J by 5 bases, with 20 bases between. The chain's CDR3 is CASSAVRGRYHEQYF. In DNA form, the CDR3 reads TGTGCCAGCAGCGCGGTCAGGGGACGATACCACGAGCAGTACTTC.

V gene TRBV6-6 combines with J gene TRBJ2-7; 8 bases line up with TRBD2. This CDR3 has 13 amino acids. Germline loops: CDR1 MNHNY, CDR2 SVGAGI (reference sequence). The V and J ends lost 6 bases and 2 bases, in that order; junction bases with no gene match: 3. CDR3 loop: CASRAGGPYEQYF. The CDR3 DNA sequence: TGTGCCAGCAGGGCGGGGGGCCCCTACGAGCAGTACTTC.

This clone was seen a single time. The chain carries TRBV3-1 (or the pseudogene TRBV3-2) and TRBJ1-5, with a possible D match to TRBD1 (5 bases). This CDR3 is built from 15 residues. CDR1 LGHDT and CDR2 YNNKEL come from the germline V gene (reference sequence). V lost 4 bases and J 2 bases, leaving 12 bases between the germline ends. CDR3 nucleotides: TGTGCCAGCAGCCCCTCCTCGGGGGGCAATCAGCCCCAGCATTTT. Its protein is CASSPSSGGNQPQHF.

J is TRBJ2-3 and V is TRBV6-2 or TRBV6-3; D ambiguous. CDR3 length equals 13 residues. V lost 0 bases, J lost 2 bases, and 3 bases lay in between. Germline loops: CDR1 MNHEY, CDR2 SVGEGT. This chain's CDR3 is CASSYSTTDTQYF. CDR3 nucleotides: TGTGCCAGCAGTTACTCCACCACAGATACGCAGTATTTT.

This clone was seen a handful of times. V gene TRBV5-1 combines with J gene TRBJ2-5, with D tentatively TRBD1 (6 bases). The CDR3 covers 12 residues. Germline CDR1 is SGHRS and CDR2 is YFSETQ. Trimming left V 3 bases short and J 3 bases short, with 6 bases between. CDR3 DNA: TGCGCCAGCAGCTACAGGGAAGAGACCCAGTACTTC. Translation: CASSYREETQYF. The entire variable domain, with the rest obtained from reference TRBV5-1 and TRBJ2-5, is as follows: KAGVTQTPRYLIKTRGQQVTLSCSPISGHRSVSWYQQTPGQGLQFLFEYFSETQRNKGNFPGRFSGRQFSNSRSEMNVSTLELGDSALYLCASSYREETQYFGPGTRLLVL.

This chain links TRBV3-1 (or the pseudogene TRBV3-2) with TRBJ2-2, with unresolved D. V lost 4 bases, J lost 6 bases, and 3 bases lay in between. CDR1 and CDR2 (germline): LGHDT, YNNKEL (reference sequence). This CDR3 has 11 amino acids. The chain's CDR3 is CASSRAGELFF. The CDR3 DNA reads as TGTGCCAGCAGCCGGGCCGGGGAGCTGTTTTTT.

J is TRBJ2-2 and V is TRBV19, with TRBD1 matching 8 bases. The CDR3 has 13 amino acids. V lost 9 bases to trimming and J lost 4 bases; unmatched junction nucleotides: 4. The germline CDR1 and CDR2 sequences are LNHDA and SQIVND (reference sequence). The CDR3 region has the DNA TGTGCCAGCGATACAGGGGGCACCGGGGAGCTGTTTTTT. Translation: CASDTGGTGELFF.

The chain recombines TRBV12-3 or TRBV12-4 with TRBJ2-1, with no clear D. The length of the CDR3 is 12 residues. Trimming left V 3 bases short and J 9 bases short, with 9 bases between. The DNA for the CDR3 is TGTGCCAGCAGTTTCGGTTCTACTGAGCAGTTCTTC. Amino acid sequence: CASSFGSTEQFF.

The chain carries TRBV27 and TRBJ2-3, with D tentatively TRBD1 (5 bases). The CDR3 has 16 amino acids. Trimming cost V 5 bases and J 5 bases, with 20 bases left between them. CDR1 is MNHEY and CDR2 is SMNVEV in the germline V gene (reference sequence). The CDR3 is CASSAHSGIAKDTQYF. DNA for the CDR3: TGTGCCAGCAGTGCCCACTCAGGGATTGCGAAAGATACGCAGTATTTT.

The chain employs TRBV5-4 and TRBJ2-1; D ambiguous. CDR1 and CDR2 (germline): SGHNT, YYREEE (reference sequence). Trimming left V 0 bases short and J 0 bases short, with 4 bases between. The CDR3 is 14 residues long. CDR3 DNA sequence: TGTGCCAGCAGCTTGGACCTCTCCTACAATGAGCAGTTCTTC. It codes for CASSLDLSYNEQFF.